Below are 3 T cell receptor beta chains sequenced from a single sample in a study of blood T cell repertoires in COVID-19 (dated by TCRdb to the early 2020s). The library relied on the immunoSEQ multiplex PCR assay. Here the immuneACCESS table is served through TCRdb, limited to in-frame sequences with V and J called. Missing clones are a known gap in these copies; in checked studies unresolved V genes cover under half, and the rest lacks a known reason. The sample contains 200,000 to 300,000 clones, around 83% of them found a single time. The biggest ten clones account for over 7.5% of the sample. The sequencing sample was made of peripheral blood. These receptors were taken from a woman aged 80 or over with acute or convalescent COVID-19.

The V and J genes are TRBV7-2 and TRBJ2-5, with 9 bases fitting TRBD2. The CDR3 loop spans 16 amino acids. V lost 5 bases to trimming and J lost 1 base; unmatched junction nucleotides: 8. Looked up from germline, CDR1 is SGHTA and CDR2 is FQGNSA. CDR3 nucleotides: TGTGCCAGCAGCCCCCGGTTTAGCGGGGGCCAAGAGACCCAGTACTTC. Translated, it gives CASSPRFSGGQETQYF. Combining the CDR3 with reference TRBV7-2 and TRBJ2-5 gives the whole variable domain GAGVSQSPSNKVTEKGKDVELRCDPISGHTALYWYRQSLGQGLEFLIYFQGNSAPDKSGLPSDRFSAERTGGSVSTLTIQRTQQEDSAVYLCASSPRFSGGQETQYFGPGTRLLVL.

In its sample, this clone was seen once. The chain recombines TRBV7-9 with TRBJ1-1; D gene unclear. In germline, CDR1 is SEHNR, CDR2 FQNEAQ (reference sequence). Trimming shortened V by 1 base and J by 4 bases, and 10 bases separated the two germline ends. CDR3 length: 14 residues. The CDR3 DNA sequence: TGTGCCAGCAGCTTAGAGGTTGCGGGCACTGAAGCTTTCTTT. It translates to CASSLEVAGTEAFF.

This clone was picked up one time. V and J are TRBV5-1 and TRBJ1-2, with 9 bases lining up with TRBD1. With V trimmed by 4 bases and J by 7 bases, 5 bases remained unmatched. In germline, CDR1 is SGHRS, CDR2 YFSETQ. The CDR3 is 13 amino acids. CDR3 loop: CASSMGQGVGYTF. The CDR3 DNA reads as TGCGCCAGCAGCATGGGACAGGGAGTTGGCTACACCTTC.